The entry below gives a single T cell receptor beta chain sequence along with its context. These data are taken from a study of blood T cell repertoires in COVID-19. Across the whole study: Samples of COVID-19 (acute and convalescent) were obtained from the United States, Italy and Spain.

In the original processing: Scientists estimated how many nucleated cells there were by amplifying reference gene primers. Clones were read by immunoSEQ multiplex PCR, and TCRdb kept only the in-frame ones, dropping some. That table supplies the V and J calls and clone size; D and trimming were determined from the DNA. The data show around 450,000 clones, approximately 86% seen once. From germline, CDR1 is LGHDT and CDR2 YNNKEL (reference sequence). V was clipped by 0 bases and J by 7 bases, with 15 bases between them. The CDR3 totals 15 residues. The source material was PBMCs or T cells enriched from blood (not recorded which). This sequence was found in a woman aged 18-29 years who had recovered from COVID-19. V usage is TRBV3-1 (or the pseudogene TRBV3-2) and J usage is TRBJ2-5, with D maybe TRBD2 (6 bases). CDR3 amino acids: CASSQDFGGGGTQYF. The CDR3 DNA sequence: TGTGCCAGCAGCCAAGATTTTGGGGGAGGTGGGACCCAGTACTTC.